The present T cell receptor (beta chain) was sequenced within a study of blood T cell repertoires in COVID-19. Study background: Italy, Spain and the United States were the sources of the convalescent and acute COVID-19 samples. Sources were T cells, B-cell-depleted T cells, or PBMCs; the material itself was cDNA or gDNA.

The V segment lost 3 bases and the J segment 10 bases; nucleotides outside the gene matches: 13. The CDR3 is 17 residues long. Germline-derived CDR1 and CDR2 are LGHNA and YNFKEQ. Sequencing was performed with immunoSEQ multiplex PCR; in TCRdb, only in-frame clones are kept and a portion is missing. This sample has almost 250,000 clones, with approximately 86% found just once. J is TRBJ1-5 and V is TRBV4-2, with 12 bases identical to TRBD1. The source of this sequence is a woman aged 45 to 65 who had recovered from COVID-19. Sequencing was performed on PBMCs or T cells enriched from blood (not recorded which). Written as DNA, the CDR3 is TGTGCCAGCAGCCAGAATATCCGGGACAGGGGGCGCGAACCCCAGCATTTT. This gives the protein CASSQNIRDRGREPQHF.